This T cell receptor beta chain stems from a study of T cells after yellow fever vaccination. A single record per CDR3 protein comes from TCRdb applying MiXCR to the 5' RACE reads. Among 620,000 or so distinct CDR3 sequences listed, more than 9% were seen once. Comments on this clonotype: Its cognate antigen is unknown.

The study, taken as a whole, reports: Weaker, the secondary response had a peak occurring faster, on day 5 versus 15.

CDR3 size: 16 residues. Germline trimming cut 1 base from V and 2 bases from J; bases unmatched to any gene: 5. The germline V gene encodes CDR1 MGHDK and CDR2 SYGVNS. This sequence joins TRBV25-1 and TRBJ2-3; 8 nucleotides line up with TRBD2. The sample consisted of PBMCs, taken on the day of the yellow fever booster vaccination. This receptor was identified in a man aged 25 to 40 who received the YFV17D yellow fever vaccine. The CDR3 protein is CASSELAGTYTDTQYF. As DNA, the CDR3 is TGTGCCAGCAGTGAATTAGCGGGGACTTACACAGATACGCAGTATTTT.